This T cell receptor (beta chain) was captured in a study of T cells expressing NK-cell markers. Points on this clonotype: The antigen is unknown.

The CDR3 is 15 amino acids. Germline CDR1 reads MGHRA; CDR2 reads YSYEKL. General study results and limits: Dominant NKG2C+ clonotypes in roughly 6 donors made up about 1.0-7.0% of CD8+ T cells. Clarity on HCMV specificity was lacking for the expanded NKG2C+ T cell clones.

Reanalyzing the 5' RACE reads, TCRdb keeps one entry per CDR3 protein, without DNA. The sample table includes about 260,000 distinct CDR3 sequences. The origin of this receptor is a man aged 18 to 29 in good health. The sample was blood T cells: a sorted CD56 or NKG2C T cell subset, CD4+ or CD8+ T cells, or bulk PBMC T cells (not recorded which). The V and J genes are TRBV4-1 and TRBJ1-1. CDR3 sequence reads: CASSLEGSLSTEAFF.